This T cell receptor beta chain was identified during a study of blood T cell repertoires in COVID-19 (dated by TCRdb to the early 2020s). The study in broad terms: Samples from collaborators originated in the United States, Italy and Spain and spanned both the acute and convalescent phases of COVID-19. The prospective study material was composed of cDNA or gDNA derived from T cells, B-cell-depleted T cells, or PBMCs. The dataset comprised deeply sampled blood TCRbeta repertoires from subjects exposed to, actively infected with, or recovered from COVID-19. The repertoires were made available in a free public database intended to serve as a resource for research on the immune response to SARS-CoV-2. The samples were drawn from the first 160 participants of the ongoing ImmuneRACE study and from under 1,500 subjects provided by 6 global collaborators. The sample metadata nearly always contained a de-identified subject ID, COVID-19 status, age in years and sex. Where available, HLA class I and class II types were taken from metadata supplied by the sample provider and were not determined by assay-based typing. Study-wide conclusions, independent of this receptor: Clinical and demographic metadata were provided uncurated, with the amount varying by source and participant.

Points on this clone: There is no known antigen for this receptor. The input lacks base qualities; no much larger clone sits a single base away.

TCRbeta CDR3 regions were amplified from genomic DNA using the immunoSEQ Assay, a bias-controlled multiplex PCR. Per the original workflow: Nucleated cell counts per sample were estimated from amplification of reference gene primers within the assay. Sequence reads were collapsed and filtered to measure the absolute abundance of every unique TCRbeta CDR3 rearrangement. Productive Simpson clonality was computed per sample as the square root of Simpson's diversity index over productive rearrangements. Drawn from immuneACCESS, this table holds only the in-frame rearrangements with V and J called that TCRdb kept. Clones are partly lost; checked studies trace under half to an unresolved V gene and leave the rest unexplained. The V and J calls and clone size were taken over from that table, and D and trimming were inferred from the DNA. This sample is represented by under 200,000 clones; about 88% of them were singletons. The top ten clones comprise about 6.3% of the sample.

The collaborating institutions used their own protocols to collect whole blood in K2EDTA tubes. For TCRbeta analysis, collaborators shipped samples in one of three forms: frozen whole blood, isolated PBMCs, or DNA extracted from either of those sample types. From its cysteine to its phenylalanine, the CDR3 spans 19 amino acids. Just CDR3 DNA is preserved here, 57 bases in frame from base 1. Via the germline V gene, CDR1 is LGHNT and CDR2 FRNRAP. V has 1 base trimmed and J has 0 bases trimmed; junction bases matching no gene number 12. The chain was built from TRBV12-5 and TRBJ2-3, and 8 junctional nucleotides match TRBD1. The sequenced material came from peripheral blood. The sequence was obtained from a man in his forties or fifties with active or convalescent COVID-19. The bases are TGTGCTAGTGGTTTGGGGTCTCTCACAGGGGGACCTAGCACAGATACGCAGTATTTT. Its translation is CASGLGSLTGGPSTDTQYF.